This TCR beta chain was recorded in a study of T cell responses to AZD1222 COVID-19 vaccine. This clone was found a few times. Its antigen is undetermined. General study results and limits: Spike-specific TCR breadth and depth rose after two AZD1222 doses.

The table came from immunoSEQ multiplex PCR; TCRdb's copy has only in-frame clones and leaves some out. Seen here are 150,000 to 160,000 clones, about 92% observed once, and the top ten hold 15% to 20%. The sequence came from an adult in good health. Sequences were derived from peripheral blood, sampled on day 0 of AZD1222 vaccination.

CDR3 amino acids: CASSTGDPSPLHF. CDR3 in DNA: TGCGCCAGCAGCACAGGGGACCCTTCACCCCTCCACTTT. This chain joins TRBV10-2 and TRBJ1-6; 7 nucleotides agree with TRBD1. Germline loops: CDR1 WSHSY, CDR2 SAAADI. The CDR3 covers 13 residues. The V gene end was trimmed by 6 bases and the J gene end by 9 bases; junction bases not matched to a gene: 5.